This T cell receptor (beta chain) was captured by sequencing in a study of T cell repertoires in cytomegalovirus infection. The study, taken as a whole, reports: Clonotype analysis showed dominance of the ex vivo response by HLA-C-restricted CMV-specific TCR beta clonotypes.

Concerning this clonotype itself: Its target is not known.

V gave up 7 bases and J gave up 6 bases; unmatched junction bases: 5. Germline lookup yields CDR1 MDHEN and CDR2 SYDVKM. The CDR3 is 13 residues long. TCRdb recomputed calls from the reads with MiXCR, one row per CDR3 protein. This sample carries almost 550,000 distinct CDR3 sequences, approximately 17% of them seen once, and the ten largest clones take about 24%. The sample was CD8+ T cells from PBMCs. The TCR was taken from a human donor in good health (CMV status not recorded). Some clones in this sample may be carry-over from other donors' samples. This rearrangement joins TRBV28 to TRBJ2-7; 11 bases match TRBD2. CDR3 DNA sequence: TGTGCCAGCATAAGCACTAGCGGGGGCGAGCAGTACTTC. Translated: CASISTSGGEQYF.